These 28 T cell receptor beta chains came from one sample sequenced in a study of cytomegalovirus exposure and HLA in healthy donors. Amplification used 60 Vbeta primers and 13 Jbeta primers. Libraries were prepared by immunoSEQ multiplex PCR; TCRdb keeps only in-frame clonotypes and omits some of them. Of about 160,000 clones in the sample, around 77% are singletons; the top ten hold 1.5% to 1.8%. Sequencing was performed on PBMCs. The receptors originated from a middle-aged man in good health and CMV-seronegative.

This chain joins TRBV11-3 and TRBJ2-1, with 14 bases aligning to TRBD2. There are 17 residues in the CDR3. V was pared by 1 base and J by 9 bases, with 8 bases of the junction left unmatched. CDR1 and CDR2 from the germline V gene are SGHNT and YENEEA. CDR3 coding DNA: TGTGCCAGCAGCTTAGTTGGGACTAGCGGGAGATTGAGTGAGCAGTTCTTC. Residues: CASSLVGTSGRLSEQFF.

The chain uses TRBV30 and TRBJ1-2; 9 bases map to TRBD1. With V trimmed by 7 bases and J by 8 bases, 11 bases remained unmatched. Germline V gene data show CDR1 as GTSNPN and CDR2 as SVGIG (reference sequence). This CDR3 contains 13 residues. CDR3 coding DNA: TGTGCCTCGGTCTCGGGGACAGGGAGCGGCTACACCTTC. Translated: CASVSGTGSGYTF.

This clone appeared a single time. The rearrangement links TRBV28 to TRBJ1-2; possible D gene TRBD1, 6 bases. V shed 3 bases and J shed 3 bases, with 11 bases lying between them. Germline CDR1 and CDR2: MDHEN and SYDVKM. The CDR3 totals 14 residues. The CDR3 DNA is TGTGCCAGCAGTTTCACGGCAGGGGACTATGGCTACACCTTC. Translating gives CASSFTAGDYGYTF.

The count of this clone is one. This chain connects TRBV29-1 to TRBJ1-2; tentatively, D is TRBD1 (5 bases). Trimming left V 3 bases short and J 7 bases short, with 15 bases between. From germline, CDR1 is SQVTM and CDR2 ANQGSEA. This CDR3 is built from 13 residues. CDR3 sequence: CSVESAGRVGYTF. Written as DNA, the CDR3 is TGCAGCGTTGAGAGTGCTGGCAGGGTTGGCTACACCTTC. The entire variable domain, with the rest obtained from reference TRBV29-1 and TRBJ1-2, is as follows: SAVISQKPSRDICQRGTSLTIQCQVDSQVTMMFWYRQQPGQSLTLIATANQGSEATYESGFVIDKFPISRPNLTFSTLTVSNMSPEDSSIYLCSVESAGRVGYTFGSGTRLTVV.

The sample holds a few counts of this clone. CDR3 amino acids: CASSLKTGWNTEAFF. The CDR3 nucleotides are TGCGCCAGCAGCTTAAAGACAGGTTGGAATACTGAAGCTTTCTTT. The genes are TRBV5-1 and TRBJ1-1, with a tentative D call TRBD1 (6 bases). Germline assignment: CDR1 SGHRS and CDR2 YFSETQ. The CDR3 contains 15 residues. Between the trimmed V and J ends, which lost 2 bases and 5 bases, there was a span of 16 bases. Complete variable domain (other parts from reference TRBV5-1 and TRBJ1-1): KAGVTQTPRYLIKTRGQQVTLSCSPISGHRSVSWYQQTPGQGLQFLFEYFSETQRNKGNFPGRFSGRQFSNSRSEMNVSTLELGDSALYLCASSLKTGWNTEAFFGQGTRLTVV.

This clone has a handful of counts. This chain connects TRBV19 to TRBJ1-1; maybe TRBD1 (5 bases). This CDR3 spans 14 amino acids. The V gene's germline CDR1 is LNHDA and CDR2 SQIVND (reference sequence). V shed 0 bases and J shed 2 bases, with 7 bases lying between them. CDR3 amino acids: CASSIDRVNTEAFF. CDR3 sequence (DNA): TGTGCCAGTAGTATAGACAGGGTTAACACTGAAGCTTTCTTT.

The V call is TRBV28, the J call TRBJ2-1, with 11 bases fitting TRBD2. The V and J ends lost 7 bases and 0 bases, in that order; junction bases with no gene match: 17. The CDR3 is 20 amino acids. The germline V gene encodes CDR1 MDHEN and CDR2 SYDVKM. Here the CDR3 DNA reads TGTGCCAGCACGGGTCGGGCCGGGACTAGCGGAAAGGGCTCCTACAATGAGCAGTTCTTC. Translated: CASTGRAGTSGKGSYNEQFF.

CDR3 protein: CASSLSGGGNQPQHF. CDR3 DNA: TGTGCCAGCAGTTTATCGGGAGGCGGCAATCAGCCCCAGCATTTT. The rearrangement links TRBV28 to TRBJ1-5; no clear D. The CDR3 runs 15 residues. With 1 base removed from V and 2 bases from J, the gap between germline ends came to 9 bases. Germline CDR1 reads MDHEN; CDR2 reads SYDVKM.

The chain employs TRBV5-6 and TRBJ1-5; 11 bases agree with TRBD1. After removal of 4 bases from V and 9 bases from J, the junction contained 6 bases not matched to a gene. This CDR3 has 14 residues. From germline, CDR1 is SGHDT and CDR2 YYEEEE. The chain's CDR3 is CASSAGQGARPQHF. In nucleotides, the CDR3 is TGTGCCAGCAGCGCTGGACAGGGGGCAAGGCCCCAGCATTTT.

This clone was detected only once. The chain is built from TRBV28 and TRBJ2-7; 10 positions match TRBD1. Germline V lookup: CDR1 MDHEN, CDR2 SYDVKM. The ends lost 3 bases at V and 4 bases at J; junction bases unmatched: 6. This CDR3 contains 15 residues. The CDR3 DNA reads as TGTGCCAGCAGTTTCAAGACAGGGGGCTCTTACGAGCAGTACTTC. It encodes CASSFKTGGSYEQYF.

This clone was detected once. The CDR3 sequence: CASSFGTGSNQPQHF. DNA for the CDR3: TGTGCCAGCAGTTTTGGGACAGGGAGCAATCAGCCCCAGCATTTT. This sequence joins TRBV27 and TRBJ1-5; 9 bases are shared with TRBD1. V lost 3 bases to trimming and J lost 1 base; unmatched junction nucleotides: 1. The CDR3 length is 15 residues. CDR1 is MNHEY, CDR2 SMNVEV, per germline (reference sequence).

The chain uses TRBV9 and TRBJ2-3; no definite D call. This CDR3 has 12 amino acids. V lost 0 bases to trimming and J lost 4 bases, with 3 bases between them. Germline CDR1 and CDR2: SGDLS and YYNGEE. CDR3 in amino acids: CASSVASDTQYF. The CDR3 DNA reads as TGTGCCAGCAGCGTAGCATCAGATACGCAGTATTTT.

Regarding this clone: The junction differs from germline at one of its ends, possibly a read error. The V call is TRBV19, the J call TRBJ2-4; 12 positions match TRBD1. Per the germline V gene, CDR1 is LNHDA and CDR2 is SQIVND (reference sequence). This CDR3 region has 14 residues. CDR3 nucleotides: TGTGCCAGTCATGGGGAGGGACAGGGGGCGCCTCCAGACTTC. It specifies CASHGEGQGAPPDF.

V usage is TRBV19 and J usage is TRBJ2-7, with 8 bases aligning to TRBD2. Germline CDR1 reads LNHDA; CDR2 reads SQIVND (reference sequence). J gave up 1 base and V 7 bases, and 3 bases lay outside the gene matches. The CDR3 totals 13 residues. CDR3 sequence: CASTKRGSYEQYF. In nucleotides, the CDR3 is TGTGCCAGTACGAAGCGGGGGTCCTACGAGCAGTACTTC.

The rearrangement uses TRBV21-1 and TRBJ1-1; the table's TRBD1 call for D was not verified on the DNA. TRBV21-1 is an annotated pseudogene. The CDR3 loop spans 16 amino acids. CDR3: CASSFGGRDRDAEAFF. As DNA, the CDR3 is TGTGCCAGCAGCTTTGGGGGCCGGGACAGGGACGCTGAAGCTTTCTTT.

V gene TRBV5-1 combines with J gene TRBJ2-5, with D hard to call. The V gene's germline CDR1 is SGHRS and CDR2 YFSETQ. The CDR3 is 12 residues long. V lost 4 bases and J lost 5, with 9 bases in between. The CDR3 here is CASSPSRETQYF. CDR3 nucleotide sequence: TGCGCCAGCAGCCCCTCCAGGGAGACCCAGTACTTC.

The CDR3 region is CATSRSGGNTGELFF. The CDR3, as DNA: TGTGCCACCAGCAGGAGCGGGGGGAACACCGGGGAGCTGTTTTTT. The chain couples TRBV15 to TRBJ2-2; TRBD2 matches 8 bases. This CDR3 comprises 15 residues. Trimming cost V 3 bases and J 1 base; bases outside gene matches: 1. Germline V gives CDR1 LNHNV, CDR2 YYDKDF (reference sequence).

This sequence joins TRBV5-5 and TRBJ1-5, with 11 nucleotides matching TRBD1. Germline V CDR1 and CDR2: SGHKS, YYEKEE (reference sequence). The CDR3 length is 15 residues. J gave up 5 bases and V 5 bases, and 6 bases lay outside the gene matches. The CDR3 is CASSGTGGFDQPQHF. The CDR3 DNA reads TGTGCCAGCAGTGGGACAGGGGGTTTTGATCAGCCCCAGCATTTT.

The chain couples TRBV28 to TRBJ1-1, with a tentative D call TRBD1 (6 bases). V lost 5 bases and J lost 0, with 13 bases in between. There are 15 residues in the CDR3. Germline CDR1 is MDHEN and CDR2 is SYDVKM. The CDR3 loop is CASSTHGQMNTEAFF. The CDR3 nucleotides read TGTGCCAGCAGTACTCACGGACAGATGAACACTGAAGCTTTCTTT. Together with reference TRBV28 and TRBJ1-1, the CDR3 gives the full variable domain: DVKVTQSSRYLVKRTGEKVFLECVQDMDHENMFWYRQDPGLGLRLIYFSYDVKMKEKGDIPEGYSVSREKKERFSLILESASTNQTSMYLCASSTHGQMNTEAFFGQGTRLTVV.

The chain links TRBV4-1 to TRBJ1-4; D ambiguous. V lost 7 bases and J lost 7, with 10 bases in between. This CDR3 is built from 12 residues. Germline V gene sequence: CDR1 MGHRA, CDR2 YSYEKL. The CDR3 spells CASTSNSEKLFF. CDR3 bases: TGCGCCAGCACCTCAAATAGTGAAAAACTGTTTTTT.

V and J are TRBV28 and TRBJ2-7, with 9 bases aligning to TRBD1. The germline V gene encodes CDR1 MDHEN and CDR2 SYDVKM. V dropped 6 bases and J dropped 7; count of bases not matched to a gene: 10. The length of the CDR3 is 14 residues. This CDR3 is CASRGDRVTGEQYF. The DNA of the CDR3 is TGTGCCAGCAGGGGGGACAGGGTGACCGGGGAGCAGTACTTC.

CDR3 in amino acids: CASSETSGRVSSYNEQFF. The CDR3 bases are TGTGCCAGCAGCGAAACTAGCGGGAGGGTTTCCTCCTACAATGAGCAGTTCTTC. The J gene is TRBJ2-1, the V gene TRBV28, with 13 bases identical to TRBD2. With V trimmed by 6 bases and J by 0 bases, 8 bases remained unmatched. The V gene's germline CDR1 is MDHEN and CDR2 SYDVKM. The length of the CDR3 is 18 residues. Combining the CDR3 with reference TRBV28 and TRBJ2-1 gives the whole variable domain DVKVTQSSRYLVKRTGEKVFLECVQDMDHENMFWYRQDPGLGLRLIYFSYDVKMKEKGDIPEGYSVSREKKERFSLILESASTNQTSMYLCASSETSGRVSSYNEQFFGPGTRLTVL.

V gene TRBV5-6 combines with J gene TRBJ1-4, with a weak D call TRBD1 (6 bases). Looked up from germline, CDR1 is SGHDT and CDR2 is YYEEEE. The V end lost 4 bases, the J end lost 2 bases, and 12 bases lay between the germline ends. This CDR3 spans 15 amino acids. This chain's CDR3 is CASSIGQSTNEKLFF. In DNA, the CDR3 is TGTGCCAGCAGCATTGGACAGAGCACTAATGAAAAACTGTTTTTT. The full variable domain, completed using reference TRBV5-6 and TRBJ1-4, is DAGVTQSPTHLIKTRGQQVTLRCSPKSGHDTVSWYQQALGQGPQFIFQYYEEEERQRGNFPDRFSGHQFPNYSSELNVNALLLGDSALYLCASSIGQSTNEKLFFGSGTQLSVL.

The chain combines TRBV2 with TRBJ1-5; D may be TRBD1 (6 bases). Trimming pared 5 bases from V and 4 bases from J, leaving 9 bases between. Germline CDR1 SNHLY, CDR2 FYNNEI. The CDR3 length is 13 residues. CDR3 residues: CASSPQGNQPQHF. CDR3 DNA sequence: TGTGCCAGCAGTCCTCAGGGGAATCAGCCCCAGCATTTT.

This chain joins TRBV29-1 and TRBJ2-3; a weak D match, TRBD1 (6 bases). Trimming left V 0 bases short and J 1 base short, with 14 bases between. Germline V gives CDR1 SQVTM, CDR2 ANQGSEA. This CDR3 has 16 amino acids. This chain's CDR3 is CSVEDLAGAGTDTQYF. CDR3 coding DNA: TGCAGCGTTGAAGATCTCGCAGGGGCTGGCACAGATACGCAGTATTTT.

V usage is TRBV7-3 and J usage is TRBJ1-2; the match to TRBD1 covers 11 bases. Germline V CDR1 and CDR2: SGHTA, FQGTGA. The J segment lost 6 bases and the V segment lost 6 bases, leaving 3 bases of the junction unmatched. The CDR3 runs 13 residues. Here the CDR3 reads CASSSGQGDGYTF. CDR3 nucleotide sequence: TGTGCCAGCAGTTCGGGACAGGGGGATGGCTACACCTTC.

The chain employs TRBV5-1 and TRBJ2-7; 8 positions match TRBD1. The CDR3 runs 15 residues. Trimming cost V 5 bases and J 2 bases; bases outside gene matches: 9. Germline V gene data show CDR1 as SGHRS and CDR2 as YFSETQ. CDR3: CASSVGQGITYEQYF. As DNA, the CDR3 is TGCGCCAGCAGTGTCGGACAGGGAATCACCTACGAGCAGTACTTC.

The V and J genes are TRBV7-2 and TRBJ2-5, with a possible D match to TRBD2 (5 bases). V was shortened by 5 bases and J by 4 bases, with 14 bases between the two germline ends. From germline, CDR1 is SGHTA and CDR2 FQGNSA. The CDR3 consists of 14 residues. The CDR3 sequence: CASSPGGPSETQYF. CDR3 nucleotides: TGTGCCAGCAGCCCCGGAGGCCCCTCAGAGACCCAGTACTTC.